This entry lists 3 T cell receptor beta chains sequenced from one sample in a study of blood T cell repertoires in COVID-19. The protocol was immunoSEQ multiplex PCR, while the TCRdb copy is restricted to in-frame clones and leaves out a portion. The data contain 50,000 to 65,000 clones, around 88% of them singletons. Sequenced input: peripheral blood. Receptor source: a human donor in a cohort sampled during active COVID-19.

This chain connects TRBV11-2 to TRBJ2-1; 8 nucleotides line up with TRBD2. The germline CDR1 and CDR2 sequences are SGHAT and FQNNGV. J was trimmed by 9 bases and V by 8 bases; bases with no gene match: 3. The CDR3 loop spans 11 amino acids. The CDR3 region is CASGSGIEQFF. As DNA, the CDR3 is TGTGCCAGCGGTAGCGGGATTGAGCAGTTCTTC. Full variable domain (missing parts from reference TRBV11-2 and TRBJ2-1): EAGVAQSPRYKIIEKRQSVAFWCNPISGHATLYWYQQILGQGPKLLIQFQNNGVVDDSQLPKDRFSAERLKGVDSTLKIQPAKLEDSAVYLCASGSGIEQFFGPGTRLTVL.

This clone was observed a handful of times. The chain employs TRBV18 and TRBJ1-2, with 10 positions matching TRBD1. V was pared by 4 bases and J by 8 bases, with 10 bases of the junction left unmatched. The germline CDR1 and CDR2 sequences are KGHSH and LQKENI. The CDR3 is 15 amino acids. This CDR3 reads CASSLTRQGANGYTF. The CDR3 DNA follows: TGTGCCAGCTCACTTACGAGACAGGGGGCGAACGGCTACACCTTC.

The rearrangement links TRBV10-2 to TRBJ2-7; D possibly corresponds to TRBD2 (6 bases). V dropped 4 bases and J dropped 7 bases, with 17 bases sitting between them. The V gene's germline CDR1 is WSHSY and CDR2 SAAADI. The CDR3 length is 14 residues. The CDR3 DNA sequence: TGCGCCAGCAGTGCCAGCGGGTTCTTTTTGGAGCAGTACTTC. Protein product: CASSASGFFLEQYF.